Following are 31 T cell receptor beta chains from one sample sequenced in a study of T cells in Graves' hyperthyroidism and ophthalmopathy (dated by TCRdb to 2018 to 2020). Libraries were built with multiplex PCR. This sample was sequenced with an Illumina HiSeq 2000. Amplification of TCR beta CDR3 regions was carried out from RNA transcripts. For the first round of RT-PCR on the TCR CDR3, the HTBI primer set was used together with the Qiagen OneStep RT-PCR kit. TCRdb's own reprocessing of the public reads used fastp at Q25 and MiXCR and kept productive beta chains. Each record represents a unique CDR3 protein, reported with the most common genes and DNA among its rows. For this sample the table gives about 580,000 distinct CDR3 sequences, of which 46% were detected only once. More than 7% of the sample is in the top ten clones. Material: peripheral blood or thyroid tissue (not recorded which). The origin of the receptors is a woman aged 18-29 years with Graves' hyperthyroidism.

This clonotype was picked up a small number of times. The genes are TRBV24-1 and TRBJ2-7; maybe TRBD2 (6 bases). CDR1 and CDR2 (germline): KGHDR, SFDVKD. With 1 base removed from V and 6 bases from J, the gap between germline ends came to 9 bases. This CDR3 contains 13 residues. In nucleotides, the CDR3 is TGTGCCACCAGTGATTTAGGAGGGCGCGAGCAGTACTTC. Its translation is CATSDLGGREQYF.

Ten or more counts support this clonotype. V and J are TRBV2 and TRBJ1-6, with D perhaps TRBD1 (6 bases). The germline gives CDR1 SNHLY, CDR2 FYNNEI. The CDR3 length is 16 residues. Trimming removed 2 bases at V and 6 bases at J, with 14 bases between. In DNA, the CDR3 is TGTGCCAGCAGTGAAAATTCGGCAGGGGCTAATTCACCCCTCCACTTT. Translating it yields CASSENSAGANSPLHF.

At least ten counts were recorded for this clonotype. The chain has TRBV5-1 and TRBJ1-1; D is unclear. CDR3 length: 15 amino acids. Trimming took 4 bases from V and 5 from J, leaving 18 bases between them. Germline values: CDR1 SGHRS, CDR2 YFSETQ. Here the CDR3 reads CASSTGWTGFTEAFF. CDR3 bases: TGCGCCAGCAGCACTGGATGGACGGGTTTTACTGAAGCTTTCTTT.

This clonotype appeared many times. The V and J genes are TRBV15 and TRBJ2-7, with no clear D. Germline V gene sequence: CDR1 LNHNV, CDR2 YYDKDF (reference sequence). There are 12 residues in the CDR3. Trimming pared 0 bases from V and 3 bases from J, leaving 3 bases between. CDR3 region: CATSRDGYEQYF. The CDR3, as DNA: TGTGCCACCAGCAGAGATGGCTACGAGCAGTACTTC.

This clonotype was seen many times. This chain links TRBV7-8 with TRBJ2-5; D gene unclear. CDR1 SGHVS and CDR2 FQNEAQ come from the germline V gene. CDR3 size: 13 residues. Trimming shortened V by 2 bases and J by 5 bases, and 9 bases separated the two germline ends. In DNA form, the CDR3 reads TGTGCCAGCAGCTTAATGGAGTCTGAGACCCAGTACTTC. Amino acid sequence: CASSLMESETQYF.

This clonotype has just one count. The conserved phenylalanine or tryptophan normally closing the CDR3 is absent here, so this likely arose from a read error. Because the CDR3's place on the DNA is in doubt, the DNA is left out and the CDR3 is given as listed by TCRdb. The V and J genes are TRBV29-1 and TRBJ2-2; TRBD1 was called by the table and not checked on the DNA. With termini counted, the CDR3 has 15 amino acids. Germline lookup yields CDR1 SQVTM and CDR2 ANQGSEA. The CDR3 sequence: CSVQGWGREHRGAVV.

With regard to this clonotype: A much larger clone sits a single nucleotide away, making a read error possible. Since no conserved phenylalanine or tryptophan closes the CDR3, a read error is the likely cause. The chain carries TRBV7-9 and TRBJ2-3; perhaps TRBD1 as D (6 bases). CDR1 is SEHNR, CDR2 FQNEAQ, per germline (reference sequence). There are 15 residues in the CDR3. The V end lost 5 bases, the J end lost 3 bases, and 15 bases lay between the germline ends. The CDR3 region has the DNA TGTGCCAGCAGCCCAGGGACACCCGGAACAGATACGCAGTATTCT. Translated: CASSPGTPGTDTQYS.

The chain couples TRBV20-1 to TRBJ2-7, with D possibly being TRBD2 (5 bases). The J call could be wrong; TRBJ2-1 is a better fit for the DNA end. Looked up from germline, CDR1 is DFQATT and CDR2 is SNEGSKA (reference sequence). The CDR3 runs 13 residues. The CDR3 loop is CSASRTVGDEQFF. CDR3 nucleotides: TGCAGTGCTAGTAGGACGGTCGGGGATGAGCAGTTCTTC.

CDR3 coding DNA: TGTGCCAGCGGGCAAGAGGGGTTAAATCAGCCCCAGCATTTT. Amino acid sequence: CASGQEGLNQPQHF. This chain links TRBV7-2 with TRBJ1-5; weak D call: TRBD1 (5 bases). Trimming removed 8 bases at V and 4 bases at J, with 15 bases between. The CDR3 is made up of 14 amino acids. The V gene's germline CDR1 is SGHTA and CDR2 FQGNSA.

The rearrangement joins TRBV19 to TRBJ1-5; 8 bases are a match to TRBD1. CDR3 length equals 15 residues. With V trimmed by 5 bases and J by 2 bases, 5 bases remained unmatched. CDR1 is LNHDA and CDR2 is SQIVND in the germline V gene (reference sequence). This CDR3 is CASSVTGVGNQPQHF. As DNA, the CDR3 is TGTGCCAGTAGTGTGACAGGGGTGGGCAATCAGCCCCAGCATTTT.

This clonotype appeared many times. The J gene is TRBJ2-2, the V gene TRBV7-9; D call uncertain. The CDR3 spans 15 residues. In germline, CDR1 is SEHNR, CDR2 FQNEAQ (reference sequence). Deletions cut 4 bases from V and 3 bases from J, with 12 bases between. The CDR3 spells CASSSRVGDTGELFF. The CDR3 bases are TGTGCCAGCAGCTCCCGGGTAGGCGACACCGGGGAGCTGTTTTTT.

This clonotype was recorded many times. The chain couples TRBV7-6 to TRBJ1-3; D gene uncertain. The CDR3 totals 14 residues. The germline gives CDR1 SGHVS, CDR2 FNYEAQ. Deletions cut 2 bases from V and 0 bases from J, with 5 bases between. CDR3 loop: CASSLWDSGNTIYF. CDR3 nucleotide sequence: TGTGCCAGCAGCTTATGGGACTCTGGAAACACCATATATTTT.

This clonotype has a count of ten or more. This chain uses TRBV5-1 with TRBJ1-2; unclear D gene. Germline CDR1 and CDR2: SGHRS and YFSETQ. The CDR3 runs 13 residues. V was trimmed by 0 bases and J by 3 bases, leaving 6 bases between them. This chain's CDR3 is CASSLDSYYGYTF. Written as DNA, the CDR3 is TGCGCCAGCAGCTTGGACAGCTACTATGGCTACACCTTC.

This clonotype was picked up many times. The rearrangement links TRBV10-3 to TRBJ1-5; TRBD1 matches at 7 bases. The CDR3 is made up of 15 amino acids. V lost 6 bases and J lost 4; bases outside the gene matches: 9. Germline CDR1 reads ENHRY; CDR2 reads SYGVKD. CDR3 region: CAISRETGSNQPQHF. The CDR3 DNA sequence: TGTGCCATCAGCCGGGAGACAGGGTCGAATCAGCCCCAGCATTTT.

The chain links TRBV7-9 to TRBJ2-7; D possibly corresponds to TRBD2 (6 bases). V lost 5 bases and J 4 bases, leaving 18 bases between the germline ends. CDR1 is SEHNR and CDR2 is FQNEAQ in the germline V gene (reference sequence). This CDR3 has 15 residues. The CDR3 sequence is CASSVLAGGWYEQYF. Here the CDR3 DNA reads TGTGCCAGCAGCGTACTAGCAGGAGGCTGGTACGAGCAGTACTTC.

This clonotype was counted between two and nine times. For the CDR3, the DNA is TGTGCCAGCAGCTTATTCAGCACAGATACGCAGTATTTT. Its protein is CASSLFSTDTQYF. This chain connects TRBV7-3 to TRBJ2-3; unclear D gene. CDR3 length: 13 residues. The germline V gene has CDR1 SGHTA and CDR2 FQGTGA. The germline V and J ends were trimmed by 2 bases and 0 bases, with 3 bases remaining between them.

In its sample, this clonotype was seen many times. The V gene is TRBV20-1, the J gene TRBJ2-5; the D gene is possibly TRBD2 (5 bases). This CDR3 has 13 amino acids. Germline values: CDR1 DFQATT, CDR2 SNEGSKA (reference sequence). V was clipped by 6 bases and J by 2 bases, with 13 bases between them. The CDR3 DNA reads as TGCAGTGCCCCCGTTCCGGGACAAGAGACCCAGTACTTC. Its translation: CSAPVPGQETQYF.

This rearrangement joins TRBV7-9 to TRBJ1-1; D is perhaps TRBD1 (6 bases). The V gene's germline CDR1 is SEHNR and CDR2 FQNEAQ (reference sequence). CDR3 length: 17 amino acids. Trimming pared 8 bases from V and 0 bases from J, leaving 22 bases between. CDR3 nucleotide sequence: TGTGCCAGCGGACTAGCGGGAGCCGGGGGCCTGAACACTGAAGCTTTCTTT. This sequence encodes CASGLAGAGGLNTEAFF.

The V and J genes are TRBV5-1 and TRBJ2-7, with D hard to call. The CDR3 is made up of 13 amino acids. Between the trimmed V and J ends, which lost 0 bases and 7 bases, there was a span of 11 bases. CDR1 and CDR2 (germline): SGHRS, YFSETQ. This chain's CDR3 is CASSLEGRNEQYF. Written as DNA, the CDR3 is TGCGCCAGCAGCTTGGAAGGTCGCAATGAGCAGTACTTC.

The table lists this clonotype with many counts. V gene TRBV12-3 or TRBV12-4 combines with J gene TRBJ1-1; the D is unclear. CDR3 length: 12 amino acids. The germline V and J ends were trimmed by 4 bases and 10 bases, with 13 bases remaining between them. The CDR3 reads CASSWTRDGAFF. The CDR3 nucleotides read TGTGCCAGCAGTTGGACCCGGGATGGAGCTTTCTTT.

The chain recombines TRBV14 with TRBJ1-2; unclear D gene. The CDR3 runs to 16 residues. CDR1 and CDR2 from the germline V gene are SGHDN and FVKESK. The germline V and J ends were trimmed by 4 bases and 1 base, with 16 bases remaining between them. CDR3 sequence reads: CASSRDRSRINYGYTF. CDR3 in DNA: TGTGCCAGCAGCCGAGATCGGAGTAGGATTAACTATGGCTACACCTTC.

The chain couples TRBV12-3 or TRBV12-4 to TRBJ2-3; TRBD2 matches at 7 bases. The CDR3 extends over 16 amino acids. J lost 0 bases, V lost 2 bases, and 5 bases had no gene match. The CDR3 sequence: CASSLRLAVSTDTQYF. For the CDR3, the DNA is TGTGCCAGCAGTTTACGGCTAGCGGTTAGCACAGATACGCAGTATTTT.

This chain links TRBV20-1 with TRBJ2-5; TRBD2 aligns across 10 bases. Germline-derived CDR1 and CDR2 are DFQATT and SNEGSKA (reference sequence). V shed 0 bases, J shed 5 bases, and the junction held 6 bases outside the gene matches. The length of the CDR3 is 15 residues. CDR3 sequence (DNA): TGCAGTGCTAGAGAAGCGGGAGGGAGAAGGGAGACCCAGTACTTC. Residues: CSAREAGGRRETQYF.

The chain uses TRBV7-9 and TRBJ2-7; 8 nucleotides match TRBD2. V shed 4 bases, J shed 7 bases, and the junction held 15 bases outside the gene matches. The CDR3 sequence is 16 residues long. In germline, CDR1 is SEHNR, CDR2 FQNEAQ (reference sequence). CDR3 sequence: CASSSTSEYSYNEQYF. The CDR3 DNA reads TGTGCCAGCAGCTCGACTAGCGAATACTCCTACAATGAGCAGTACTTC. Using reference TRBV7-9 and TRBJ2-7 for the parts outside the CDR3, the full variable domain is DTGVSQNPRHKITKRGQNVTFRCDPISEHNRLYWYRQTLGQGPEFLTYFQNEAQLEKSRLLSDRFSAERPKGSFSTLEIQRTEQGDSAMYLCASSSTSEYSYNEQYFGPGTRLTVT.

This clonotype was seen ten or more times. The rearrangement joins TRBV10-1 to TRBJ2-3, with D perhaps TRBD2 (5 bases). With 4 bases removed from V and 2 bases from J, the gap between germline ends came to 10 bases. Per germline, CDR1 WNHNN and CDR2 SYGVQD (reference sequence). This CDR3 region has 14 residues. The CDR3 sequence: CASSGERDTDTQYF. CDR3 nucleotide sequence: TGCGCCAGCAGTGGGGAGAGGGACACAGATACGCAGTATTTT.

This sequence joins TRBV20-1 and TRBJ2-7, with D possibly matching TRBD2 (6 bases). The germline CDR1 and CDR2 sequences are DFQATT and SNEGSKA (reference sequence). The length of the CDR3 is 15 residues. Trimming removed 5 bases from V and 3 bases from J, with 20 bases in between. The CDR3 region is CSAENSGTGDYEQYF. The DNA for the CDR3 is TGCAGTGCTGAAAACTCCGGGACTGGGGACTACGAGCAGTACTTC.

This clonotype was counted ten times or more. This chain connects TRBV7-2 to TRBJ2-7; D may match TRBD1 or TRBD2 (5 bases each). Germline CDR1 SGHTA, CDR2 FQGNSA. Deletions cut 8 bases from V and 2 bases from J, with 13 bases between. CDR3 length: 13 amino acids. The CDR3 DNA sequence: TGTGCCAGCTATGGGGGTAGTCCCTACGAGCAGTACTTC. Protein sequence: CASYGGSPYEQYF.

The rearrangement uses TRBV12-5 and TRBJ2-7, with D possibly being TRBD1 or TRBD2 (5 bases each). Germline CDR1 LGHNT, CDR2 FRNRAP. Trimming removed 2 bases from V and 2 bases from J, with 13 bases in between. The CDR3 loop spans 15 amino acids. The DNA of the CDR3 is TGTGCTAGTGGTTTGTCCCGGGGCCCAGCCTACGAGCAGTACTTC. This sequence encodes CASGLSRGPAYEQYF.

This clonotype was seen at least ten times. The chain couples TRBV9 to TRBJ1-1; D perhaps matches TRBD1 (6 bases). Looked up from germline, CDR1 is SGDLS and CDR2 is YYNGEE. The V and J ends lost 0 bases and 2 bases respectively, with 11 bases between them. CDR3 size: 15 residues. This chain's CDR3 is CASSVVEGGNTEAFF. The CDR3 DNA follows: TGTGCCAGCAGCGTAGTAGAGGGGGGTAACACTGAAGCTTTCTTT.

In its sample, this clonotype was seen many times. The chain joins TRBV4-1 to TRBJ2-7, with D possibly called TRBD1 or TRBD2 (5 bases each). V was pared by 4 bases and J by 2 bases, with 12 bases between. The CDR3 has 14 amino acids. CDR1 MGHRA and CDR2 YSYEKL come from the germline V gene. The CDR3 DNA reads as TGCGCCAGCAGCCCCGGGACCGACCCCTACGAGCAGTACTTC. It codes for CASSPGTDPYEQYF.

The chain recombines TRBV12-3 or TRBV12-4 with TRBJ1-6; D not certain. The V end lost 5 bases, the J end lost 0 bases, and 11 bases lay between the germline ends. CDR3 size: 16 residues. The CDR3 sequence is CASSREGGSYNSPLHF. DNA for the CDR3: TGTGCCAGCAGTAGGGAGGGTGGCTCCTATAATTCACCCCTCCACTTT.